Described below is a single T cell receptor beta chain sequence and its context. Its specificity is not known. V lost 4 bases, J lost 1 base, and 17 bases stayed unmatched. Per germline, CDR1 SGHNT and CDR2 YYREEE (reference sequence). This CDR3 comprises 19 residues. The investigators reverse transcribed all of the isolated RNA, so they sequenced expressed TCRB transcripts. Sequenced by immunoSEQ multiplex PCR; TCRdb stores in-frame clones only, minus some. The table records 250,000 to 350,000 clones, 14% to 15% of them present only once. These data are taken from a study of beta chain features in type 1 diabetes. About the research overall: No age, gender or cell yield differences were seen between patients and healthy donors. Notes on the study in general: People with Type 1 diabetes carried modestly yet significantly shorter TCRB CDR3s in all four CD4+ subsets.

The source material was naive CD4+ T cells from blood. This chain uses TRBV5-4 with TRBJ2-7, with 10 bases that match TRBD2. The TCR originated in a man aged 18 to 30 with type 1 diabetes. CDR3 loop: CASSTAAGAKGLASYEQYF. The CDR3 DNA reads TGTGCCAGCAGCACGGCGGCAGGTGCGAAGGGACTAGCGTCCTACGAGCAGTACTTC.